The 27 T cell receptor beta chains presented below share a single source sample, sequenced in a study of T-cell memory formation after mild COVID-19. TCRdb re-called the 5' RACE reads through MiXCR, storing one row per CDR3 protein. This sample has around 300,000 distinct CDR3 sequences; 10% to 15% occur once, and the top ten carry about a fifth. Sequenced input: PBMCs or a T cell subset sorted from them (not recorded which). These TCRs come from a young man who had mild COVID-19 (a few samples of this study predate the infection). Cell type and time point are not known.

This chain uses TRBV7-3 with TRBJ2-1; 12 bases line up with TRBD1. V dropped 4 bases and J dropped 7; count of bases not matched to a gene: 8. The CDR3 is 16 residues long. Germline CDR1 is SGHTA and CDR2 is FQGTGA. The CDR3 sequence is CASSSMGQGASNEQFF. The CDR3 DNA sequence: TGTGCCAGCAGCTCAATGGGACAGGGGGCTAGTAATGAGCAGTTCTTC.

This clonotype was seen more than once but under ten times. The V and J genes are TRBV13 and TRBJ1-1; D uncertain. Germline CDR1 is PRHDT and CDR2 is FYEKMQ (reference sequence). The length of the CDR3 is 14 residues. V lost 6 bases and J lost 3, with 14 bases in between. The CDR3 reads CASSSLTGDTEAFF. In DNA, the CDR3 is TGTGCCAGCAGTTCCCTAACTGGGGACACTGAAGCTTTCTTT.

This clonotype occurred a few times. The V call is TRBV7-2, the J call TRBJ1-1; D not certain. The germline V gene has CDR1 SGHTA and CDR2 FQGNSA. The germline V and J ends were trimmed by 2 bases and 3 bases, with 13 bases remaining between them. The CDR3 consists of 15 residues. CDR3 sequence: CASSLSPSRDTEAFF. CDR3 DNA: TGTGCCAGCAGCTTATCCCCCTCTCGGGACACTGAAGCTTTCTTT.

This clonotype was detected many times. The chain links TRBV11-2 to TRBJ2-3; weak D call: TRBD2 (6 bases). The CDR3 has 15 residues. V was trimmed by 5 bases and J by 2 bases, leaving 14 bases between them. Germline V lookup: CDR1 SGHAT, CDR2 FQNNGV. The CDR3 sequence: CASSTTSPATDTQYF. Written as DNA, the CDR3 is TGTGCCAGCAGCACAACTAGCCCCGCCACAGATACGCAGTATTTT.

V is TRBV10-3 and J is TRBJ1-2; D is unclear. Deletions cut 8 bases from V and 4 bases from J, with 14 bases between. Per the germline V gene, CDR1 is ENHRY and CDR2 is SYGVKD. The CDR3 is made up of 13 amino acids. In DNA form, the CDR3 reads TGTGCCATCCAGAGCCAGGAGGGCTATGGCTACACCTTC. Translated: CAIQSQEGYGYTF.

The gene calls are TRBV5-6 and TRBJ1-1; a weak D match, TRBD1 (6 bases). The germline CDR1 and CDR2 sequences are SGHDT and YYEEEE. V was cut by 2 bases and J by 3 bases, with 23 bases left in between. The CDR3 runs 18 residues. As DNA, the CDR3 is TGTGCCAGCAGCTTAAGGGCAGGGGCAAATTTACTGGACACTGAAGCTTTCTTT. It specifies CASSLRAGANLLDTEAFF.

The rearrangement links TRBV29-1 to TRBJ2-7; the D gene is possibly TRBD2 (5 bases). Germline V gene data show CDR1 as SQVTM and CDR2 as ANQGSEA. Trimming stripped 6 bases from V and 6 bases from J, with 21 bases between. The CDR3 length is 14 residues. CDR3 bases: TGCAGCGTCAAAATGCGGGCAGCCGTCCCCGAGCAGTACGTC. It codes for CSVKMRAAVPEQYV.

The sample holds many counts of this clonotype. V is TRBV6-5 and J is TRBJ2-3, with D perhaps TRBD2 (6 bases). Trimming took off 6 bases at V and 0 bases at J, with 7 bases between the two ends. The length of the CDR3 is 13 residues. Germline V gene data show CDR1 as MNHEY and CDR2 as SVGAGI. The chain's CDR3 is CASRGTSTDTQYF. DNA of the CDR3: TGTGCCAGCAGAGGGACTAGCACAGATACGCAGTATTTT.

This clonotype was detected a few times. This rearrangement joins TRBV5-4 to TRBJ2-7; TRBD1 agrees at 7 bases. Germline trimming cut 0 bases from V and 3 bases from J; bases unmatched to any gene: 6. The length of the CDR3 is 15 residues. In germline, CDR1 is SGHNT, CDR2 YYREEE (reference sequence). CDR3 in amino acids: CASSLDGDSFYEQYF. The CDR3 coding sequence is TGTGCCAGCAGCTTGGATGGGGACAGCTTCTACGAGCAGTACTTC.

This chain connects TRBV30 to TRBJ2-7; D not resolved. Germline CDR1 reads GTSNPN; CDR2 reads SVGIG (reference sequence). V was trimmed by 1 base and J by 6 bases, leaving 10 bases between them. CDR3 length: 12 residues. The CDR3 loop is CAWSGPGPEQYF. The CDR3 DNA reads TGTGCCTGGAGTGGCCCAGGCCCCGAGCAGTACTTC.

This clonotype has only a few counts. This chain connects TRBV3-1 to TRBJ2-1; D might be TRBD2 (5 bases). The CDR3 runs 16 residues. V lost 5 bases, J lost 0 bases, and 14 bases lay in between. CDR1 LGHDT and CDR2 YNNKEL come from the germline V gene (reference sequence). CDR3 DNA sequence: TGTGCCAGCAGCATTCAGGCGGGCGGCTCCTACAATGAGCAGTTCTTC. Translated, it gives CASSIQAGGSYNEQFF.

This clonotype showed up just a few times. V is TRBV4-1 and J is TRBJ2-5; no clear D gene. The CDR3 runs to 14 residues. Trimming cost V 11 bases and J 5 bases, with 21 bases left between them. The germline V gene encodes CDR1 MGHRA and CDR2 YSYEKL. The CDR3 loop is CALSQVNKVETQYF. In DNA form, the CDR3 reads TGCGCCCTCAGCCAAGTAAACAAAGTGGAGACCCAGTACTTC.

The J gene is TRBJ2-7, the V gene TRBV6-5; the D gene is possibly TRBD2 (5 bases). V lost 8 bases to trimming and J lost 7 bases, with 12 bases between them. This CDR3 is 11 amino acids long. In germline, CDR1 is MNHEY, CDR2 SVGAGI. The CDR3 loop is CASPDGGEQYF. As DNA, the CDR3 is TGTGCCAGCCCGGACGGCGGGGAGCAGTACTTC.

There are a few counts of this clonotype. The chain combines TRBV19 with TRBJ1-5; 7 nucleotides agree with TRBD1. Per the germline V gene, CDR1 is LNHDA and CDR2 is SQIVND (reference sequence). The trim removed 7 bases at V and 9 bases at J, leaving 9 bases unmatched. This CDR3 region has 13 residues. CDR3 amino acids: CASTRQGRRPQHF. The CDR3 region has the DNA TGTGCCAGTACTCGACAGGGCAGGAGGCCCCAGCATTTT. Full variable domain (missing parts from reference TRBV19 and TRBJ1-5): DGGITQSPKYLFRKEGQNVTLSCEQNLNHDAMYWYRQDPGQGLRLIYYSQIVNDFQKGDIAEGYSVSREKKESFPLTVTSAQKNPTAFYLCASTRQGRRPQHFGDGTRLSIL.

The V gene is TRBV5-6, the J gene TRBJ2-7, with a tentative D call TRBD1 (6 bases). In germline, CDR1 is SGHDT, CDR2 YYEEEE. The V and J ends lost 2 bases and 4 bases respectively, with 13 bases between them. CDR3 size: 14 residues. For the CDR3, the DNA is TGTGCCAGCAGCTTATTGGGACAAATTTACGAGCAGTACGTC. Protein: CASSLLGQIYEQYV.

This clonotype was observed a few times. The chain carries TRBV12-3 or TRBV12-4 and TRBJ2-1; 7 nucleotides align to TRBD1. This CDR3 region has 15 residues. V dropped 6 bases and J dropped 9; count of bases not matched to a gene: 14. CDR3 amino acids: CASRARTGARGEQFF. In DNA form, the CDR3 reads TGTGCCAGCAGGGCAAGGACAGGCGCCCGGGGTGAGCAGTTCTTC.

The chain combines TRBV12-3 or TRBV12-4 with TRBJ2-1, with D unclear. The CDR3 runs to 12 residues. The V gene lost 5 bases and the J gene lost 7 bases, with 9 bases spanning the gap. CDR3 sequence reads: CASSPRKNEQFF. The DNA for the CDR3 is TGTGCCAGCAGTCCACGTAAGAATGAGCAGTTCTTC.

This clonotype was observed a handful of times. The chain joins TRBV6-2 or TRBV6-3 to TRBJ2-4; the match to TRBD1 covers 10 bases. Looked up from germline, CDR1 is MNHEY and CDR2 is SVGEGT. With V trimmed by 5 bases and J by 7 bases, 5 bases remained unmatched. This CDR3 has 14 residues. CDR3 nucleotide sequence: TGTGCCAGCAGTACCGGGACAGGGGCCAACATTCAGTACTTC. This gives the protein CASSTGTGANIQYF.

The gene calls are TRBV12-3 or TRBV12-4 and TRBJ2-3, with 12 bases aligning to TRBD2. CDR3 length: 14 residues. Unmatched junction bases numbered 5, after V lost 6 bases and J lost 7 bases. The CDR3 loop reads CASRPTSGGNTQYF. DNA for the CDR3: TGTGCCAGCAGGCCGACTAGCGGGGGAAATACGCAGTATTTT.

Comments on this clonotype: At one of its ends the junction is not consistent with the germline gene, which may arise from a read error. J is TRBJ2-5 and V is TRBV7-7; 9 bases are a match to TRBD2. Germline CDR1 and CDR2: SSHAT and FNYEAQ (reference sequence). The CDR3 length is 14 residues. CDR3 DNA: TGTGCTAGCAGTGGACCGGGACTAGCAGAGACCCAGTACTTC. Its translation: CASSGPGLAETQYF.

V is TRBV11-2 and J is TRBJ2-7; TRBD1 might be the D (5 bases). This CDR3 comprises 12 residues. V was clipped by 5 bases and J by 5 bases, with 10 bases between them. Per germline, CDR1 SGHAT and CDR2 FQNNGV. CDR3 protein: CASSPGIHEQYV. CDR3 DNA sequence: TGTGCCAGCAGCCCAGGGATCCACGAGCAGTACGTC.

The chain recombines TRBV6-6 with TRBJ1-2, with D possibly TRBD1 on 5 matching bases. From germline, CDR1 is MNHNY and CDR2 SVGAGI (reference sequence). CDR3 length equals 13 residues. V was cut by 6 bases and J by 3 bases, with 11 bases left in between. The CDR3 is CASSQQEYYGYTF. CDR3 nucleotide sequence: TGTGCCAGCAGCCAACAGGAGTACTATGGCTACACCTTC.

V usage is TRBV20-1 and J usage is TRBJ1-1; D is unresolved. Trimming shortened V by 2 bases and J by 4 bases, and 14 bases separated the two germline ends. CDR1 is DFQATT, CDR2 SNEGSKA, per germline (reference sequence). This CDR3 comprises 14 residues. The CDR3 coding sequence is TGCAGTGCTAGATCCCCAGCGCGACCCACTGAAGCTTTCTTT. This encodes CSARSPARPTEAFF.

CDR3 loop: CASSQDMTGAEAFF. The CDR3 DNA is TGTGCCAGCAGCCAAGACATGACAGGGGCAGAAGCTTTCTTT. The rearrangement uses TRBV3-1 and TRBJ1-1, with 8 bases aligning to TRBD1. Germline V gives CDR1 LGHDT, CDR2 YNNKEL (reference sequence). The trim removed 0 bases at V and 8 bases at J, leaving 5 bases unmatched. There are 14 residues in the CDR3. Complete variable domain (other parts from reference TRBV3-1 and TRBJ1-1): DTAVSQTPKYLVTQMGNDKSIKCEQNLGHDTMYWYKQDSKKFLKIMFSYNNKELIINETVPNRFSPKSPDKAHLNLHINSLELGDSAVYFCASSQDMTGAEAFFGQGTRLTVV.

The chain combines TRBV19 with TRBJ1-5; no reliable D call. V gave up 5 bases and J gave up 9 bases, with 14 bases separating them. CDR3 length equals 13 residues. Germline CDR1 and CDR2: LNHDA and SQIVND (reference sequence). CDR3 nucleotide sequence: TGTGCCAGTAGTTTAACCGGAAGGGTGCCCCAGCATTTT. Encoded protein: CASSLTGRVPQHF. Complete variable domain (other parts from reference TRBV19 and TRBJ1-5): DGGITQSPKYLFRKEGQNVTLSCEQNLNHDAMYWYRQDPGQGLRLIYYSQIVNDFQKGDIAEGYSVSREKKESFPLTVTSAQKNPTAFYLCASSLTGRVPQHFGDGTRLSIL.

The V and J genes are TRBV4-1 and TRBJ1-1; 7 nucleotides agree with TRBD1. The CDR3 contains 14 residues. V lost 5 bases, J lost 7 bases, and 10 bases stayed unmatched. The V gene's germline CDR1 is MGHRA and CDR2 YSYEKL. The CDR3 DNA follows: TGCGCCAGCAGCTCACGTGAAGGACAGGATGAAGCTTTCTTT. Its protein product is CASSSREGQDEAFF.

The V gene is TRBV4-2, the J gene TRBJ2-7; D is possibly TRBD2 (6 bases). CDR1 LGHNA and CDR2 YNFKEQ come from the germline V gene. The CDR3 loop spans 15 amino acids. V lost 2 bases to trimming and J lost 3 bases, with 14 bases between them. CDR3 nucleotide sequence: TGTGCCAGCAGCCAACTCGGGACTCCTAACTACGAGCAGTACTTC. Its protein product is CASSQLGTPNYEQYF.